This TCR beta chain was sequenced in a study of cytomegalovirus exposure and HLA in healthy donors (dated by TCRdb to the late 2010s). About the investigation overall: The roughly 700 repertoires of the first cohort and the 120 validation repertoires were produced on the same platform, according to a later analysis. The study was designed to test whether signatures of past pathogen exposure could be identified by cataloging public T cell receptors. A separate validation cohort of roughly 110 different subjects was used in addition to the 666-subject first cohort. To predict cytomegalovirus infection status, the study combined high-throughput TCR immunosequencing, statistical association of individual TCRs with disease status, and machine learning.

The library came from the immunoSEQ multiplex PCR assay. The original pipeline was this. A statistical classification framework was developed to diagnose cytomegalovirus status using the catalog of TCR beta chain sequences. The table was pulled from immuneACCESS by TCRdb, which kept in-frame rearrangements only. Such tables lose some clones; where checked, under half of the loss comes from unresolved V genes, and the rest has no known cause. V and J calls and clone size are copied from that table; D and trimming were computed from the DNA. Across this sample there are some 170,000 clones, with 80% to 90% seen only once. The ten top clones hold approximately 1.5% of the sample. Donors formed part of the validation cohort, which comprised approximately 130 subjects and was distinct from the first cohort of under 750 subjects. As concerns this clone: Its recognized antigen is unknown. Base qualities are missing; no much larger clone stands one base away.

Paper-wide results and their limitations: Most TCR sequences were observed very rarely across donors, whereas some public TCRs were present in many individuals. Cytomegalovirus status was reported to be diagnosed by the classifier with high specificity and sensitivity in both the original and validation cohorts. In vitro tests confirmed that a few of the cytomegalovirus-associated TCR beta chains recognize cytomegalovirus antigens. It was suggested by the authors that the approach could potentially be generalized to other disease states and immunological phenotypes. The validation cohort had no HLA typing available for a later analysis, so co-occurrence within that cohort was assessed over all 120 or so repertoires. A total of some 180 TCR beta chains were listed by the study as associated with cytomegalovirus. In a later analysis, TCRs clustered in the first cohort were found to also tend to co-occur in the 130 or so validation repertoires, with roughly 93% of cluster scores above 0.

The source material was PBMCs. The clonotype comes from a woman in her 30s in good health and CMV-seronegative.

This receptor carries the CDR3 CASSYSGRSYGYTF. Read as DNA, the sequence is TGTGCCAGCAGTTACTCTGGGAGATCCTATGGCTACACCTTC. This sequence uses TRBV6-5 and TRBJ1-2; the D gene remains uncertain. The CDR3, cysteine through phenylalanine, is 14 amino acids long. Just CDR3 DNA is preserved here, 42 bases in frame from base 1. Relative to germline, V is 0 bases shorter and J is 4 bases shorter, with 9 bases between their ends. Taken from the germline V gene, the CDR1 and CDR2 loops are MNHEY and SVGAGI.